Below are 3 T cell receptor beta chains sequenced from a single sample in a study of blood T cell repertoires in COVID-19. Sequencing was performed with immunoSEQ multiplex PCR; in TCRdb, only in-frame clones are kept and a portion is missing. The data hold 200,000 to 250,000 clones, with 90% observed a single time. The sequenced sample consisted of PBMCs or T cells enriched from blood (not recorded which). These receptor sequences come from a man aged 25 to 45 who had been exposed to COVID-19.

The chain recombines TRBV7-6 with TRBJ2-5; TRBD1 agrees at 10 bases. The CDR3 is 15 residues long. Germline-derived CDR1 and CDR2 are SGHVS and FNYEAQ. V lost 5 bases to trimming and J lost 5 bases; unmatched junction nucleotides: 8. The CDR3 reads CASSTGTGVRETQYF. The CDR3 DNA sequence: TGTGCCAGCAGCACCGGGACAGGGGTGCGGGAGACCCAGTACTTC.

The genes are TRBV6-6 and TRBJ2-2; D is unclear. The CDR3 spans 15 residues. V was cut by 4 bases and J by 5 bases, with 14 bases left in between. CDR1 and CDR2 (germline): MNHNY, SVGAGI (reference sequence). The CDR3 here is CASSSGPPGTGELFF. CDR3 nucleotides: TGTGCCAGCAGTTCTGGCCCGCCCGGGACCGGGGAGCTGTTTTTT.

The chain joins TRBV7-2 to TRBJ2-3; 10 positions match TRBD1. V lost 5 bases, J lost 2 bases, and 4 bases stayed unmatched. The CDR3 runs 15 residues. CDR1 SGHTA and CDR2 FQGNSA come from the germline V gene. The CDR3, as DNA: TGTGCCAGCAGCCGGGACAGGGGATACACAGATACGCAGTATTTT. Translating gives CASSRDRGYTDTQYF.